Given below is one TCR beta chain in context. The antigen this receptor binds is unknown. No base-level quality is on record; no much larger clone is a single base apart. The entry originates in a study of shared clonotypes between healthy human individuals (dated by TCRdb to the early 2020s). Regarding the complete study: The cohort included a few men and a couple of women between 18 and 49 years of age. Blood TCR repertoires of roughly 5 healthy adults were deeply sequenced to estimate repertoire size and the extent of clonotype sharing between individuals. To increase sequencing depth and limit assay-specific biases, TCR repertoire library preparation and sequencing were carried out by different laboratories using diverse techniques. For each donor, three plates each were used for CD4 naive and CD4 memory, two plates were used for CD8 naive, and one plate was used for CD8 memory. Between about 0.94 and 8.9 billion PBMCs per donor were obtained by leukapheresis. The research as a whole found: Compared with non-shared clonotypes, the clonotypes found in all four sorted-subset donors had higher generation probabilities. Because the study included only a small number of donors, the genetic and exposure-history diversity represented was limited. Naive subsets generally had larger estimated clonotype richness than memory subsets did. When a handful of donors were compared, the shared fraction of clonotypes was around 5% for naive CD4, about 4% for naive CD8, more than 2% for memory CD4, and 0.4% for memory CD8. Even with the large sequencing depth, rarefaction of the sorted-subset datasets indicated that sequencing was incomplete. Only blood was sampled, and tissue TCR repertoires likely differ from those in blood. Pairwise subsampling indicated that sequencing depth was expected to affect the degree of clonotype sharing among donors.

The donors were healthy, HIV-negative adults with no recently reported acute infections or vaccinations. Every donor was a Caucasian adult living in Nashville, Tennessee, USA. CD4+ T cells were enriched by magnetic negative selection, after which naive cells were positively selected on CD45RA and the negative fraction was taken as the memory subset. After blood collection by leukapheresis, PBMCs were isolated using Ficoll-Histopaque density gradient centrifugation and then cryopreserved in the vapor phase of liquid nitrogen. Purity and quantity of every magnetically sorted T cell population were checked by analytical flow cytometry. Each sorted fraction had its genomic DNA isolated and then quantified by UV absorbance on a Nanodrop 2000c. Using the deep immunoSEQ assay, multiplex PCR amplified TCR CDR3 regions from genomic DNA. Extracted genomic DNA from each cell subset was distributed evenly across all wells of several immunoSEQ 96-well plates, and each plate was treated as a replicate. For sorted subsets, roughly 200 ng of genomic DNA, equivalent to some 33,000 T cell genomes, went into each replicate PCR. The purified libraries were quantified using a Qubit 3.0 fluorometer, sized with a Bioanalyzer 2100, and then quantified again using the KAPA Library Quantification kit. Every immunoSEQ 96-well plate was sequenced on a dedicated single-read 150-cycle Illumina NextSeq 550 flow cell. Concerning the study's data processing: The immunoSEQ output contained only junctional sequences without quality scores, so filtering could not match that applied to full-length reads. To assign V/J genes and CDR3, sequences were annotated against IMGT germline references using PyIR, a Python wrapper for IgBLAST v1.9. Reads were filtered out if the reads had weak V/J assignments (E-value above 1e-6), no CDR3, stop codons, out-of-frame junctions, or ambiguous translated residues. V3J clonotypes were defined as sequences sharing an identical inferred V gene, J gene, and CDR3 amino acid sequence. Percentage overlap between repertoires was calculated by dividing the number of shared unique clonotypes by the size of the smaller repertoire. Repertoire richness was assessed with RTK rarefaction, the Chao1 estimator, and Recon v2.1 estimates of unobserved clonotypes. Generation probabilities were computed with OLGA for all TCRbeta clonotypes obtained by the gDNA method from a handful of donors. In TCRdb, the immuneACCESS table is reduced to in-frame sequences with V and J assigned. These tables do not hold every clone; where another copy was compared, an unresolved V gene accounts for under half, and the others remain unexplained. V, J and clone size reflect that table, while D and trimming were determined from the DNA. The sample records some 2,400,000 clones, nearly 97% of which are singletons. The biggest ten clones account for 0.1% to 0.15% of the sample.

The CDR3 goes from the cysteine to the phenylalanine over 14 residues. Just CDR3 DNA is preserved here, 42 bases in frame from base 1. The germline V gene supplies CDR1 WSHSY and CDR2 SAAADI. V is reduced by 6 bases and J by 3 bases, leaving a spacing of 14 bases between them. This chain is built from TRBV10-2 and TRBJ2-5; a tentative D match to TRBD2 spans 6 bases. The TCR was taken from a man younger than 35 in good health. Input material: naive CD4+ T cells sorted from blood. The sample's cell subset or site label is to be understood as: CD45RA+ positively selected. Here the CDR3 is given as CASSTGRSKETQYF. The base sequence is TGCGCCAGCAGCACCGGGAGAAGCAAAGAGACCCAGTACTTC.